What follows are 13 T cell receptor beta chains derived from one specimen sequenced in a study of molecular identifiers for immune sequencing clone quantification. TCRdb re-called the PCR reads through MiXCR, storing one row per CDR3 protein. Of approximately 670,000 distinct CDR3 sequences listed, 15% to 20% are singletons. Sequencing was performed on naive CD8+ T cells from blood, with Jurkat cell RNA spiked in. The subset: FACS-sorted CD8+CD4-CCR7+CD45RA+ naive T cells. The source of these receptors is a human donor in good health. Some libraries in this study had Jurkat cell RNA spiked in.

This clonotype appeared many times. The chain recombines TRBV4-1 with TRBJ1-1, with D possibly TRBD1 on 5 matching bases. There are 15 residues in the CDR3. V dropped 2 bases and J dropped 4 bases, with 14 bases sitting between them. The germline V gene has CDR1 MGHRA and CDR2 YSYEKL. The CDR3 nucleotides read TGCGCCAGCAGCCAAAACCAGGGCGCGACCACTGAAGCTTTCTTT. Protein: CASSQNQGATTEAFF.

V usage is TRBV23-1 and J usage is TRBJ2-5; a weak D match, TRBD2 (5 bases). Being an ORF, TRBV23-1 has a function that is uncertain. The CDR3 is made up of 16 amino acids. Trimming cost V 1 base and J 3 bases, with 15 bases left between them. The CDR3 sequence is CASSQCPPGDKETQYF. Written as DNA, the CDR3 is TGCGCCAGCAGTCAATGCCCGCCCGGGGATAAAGAGACCCAGTACTTC.

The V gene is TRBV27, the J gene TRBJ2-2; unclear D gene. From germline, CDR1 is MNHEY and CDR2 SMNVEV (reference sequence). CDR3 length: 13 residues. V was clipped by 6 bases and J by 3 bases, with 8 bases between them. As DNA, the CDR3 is TGTGCCAGCAGCCCGATACACACCGGGGAGCTGTTTTTT. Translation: CASSPIHTGELFF.

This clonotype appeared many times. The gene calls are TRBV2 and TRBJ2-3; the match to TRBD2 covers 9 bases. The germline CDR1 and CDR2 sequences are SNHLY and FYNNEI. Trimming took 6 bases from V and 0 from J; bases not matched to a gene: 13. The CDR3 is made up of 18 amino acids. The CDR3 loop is CASREEVAGAPSTDTQYF. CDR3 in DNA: TGTGCCAGCAGAGAGGAGGTAGCGGGGGCCCCTAGCACAGATACGCAGTATTTT.

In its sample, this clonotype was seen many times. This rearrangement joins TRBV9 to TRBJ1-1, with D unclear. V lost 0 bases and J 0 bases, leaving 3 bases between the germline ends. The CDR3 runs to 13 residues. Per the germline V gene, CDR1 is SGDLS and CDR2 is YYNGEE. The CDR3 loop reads CASSVEVNTEAFF. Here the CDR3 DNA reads TGTGCCAGCAGCGTAGAGGTGAACACTGAAGCTTTCTTT.

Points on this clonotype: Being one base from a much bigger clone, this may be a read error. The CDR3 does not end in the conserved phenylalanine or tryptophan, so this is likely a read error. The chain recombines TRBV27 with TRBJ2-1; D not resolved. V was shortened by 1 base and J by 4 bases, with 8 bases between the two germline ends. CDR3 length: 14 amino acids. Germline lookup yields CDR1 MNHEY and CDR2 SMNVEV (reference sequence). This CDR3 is CASSLYTEYNEQFS. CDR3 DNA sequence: TGTGCCAGCAGTTTATACACAGAGTACAATGAGCAGTTCTCC.

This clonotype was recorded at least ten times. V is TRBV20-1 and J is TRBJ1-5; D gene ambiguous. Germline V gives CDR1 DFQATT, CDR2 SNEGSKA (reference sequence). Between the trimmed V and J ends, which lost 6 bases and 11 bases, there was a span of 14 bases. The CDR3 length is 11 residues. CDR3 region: CSAAGVGTQHF. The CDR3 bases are TGCAGTGCCGCCGGAGTCGGGACCCAGCATTTT.

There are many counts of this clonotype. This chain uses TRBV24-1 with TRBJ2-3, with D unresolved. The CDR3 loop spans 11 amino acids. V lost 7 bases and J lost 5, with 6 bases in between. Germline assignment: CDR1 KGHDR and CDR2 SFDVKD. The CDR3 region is CATRHGDTQYF. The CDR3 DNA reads TGTGCCACCAGACACGGAGATACGCAGTATTTT.

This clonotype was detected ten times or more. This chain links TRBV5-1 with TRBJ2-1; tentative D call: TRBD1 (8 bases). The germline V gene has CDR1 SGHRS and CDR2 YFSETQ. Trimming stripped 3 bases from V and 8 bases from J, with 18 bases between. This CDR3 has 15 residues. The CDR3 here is CASSSQGGGRDEQFF. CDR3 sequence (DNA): TGCGCCAGCAGCTCACAGGGGGGGGGTCGGGATGAGCAGTTCTTC.

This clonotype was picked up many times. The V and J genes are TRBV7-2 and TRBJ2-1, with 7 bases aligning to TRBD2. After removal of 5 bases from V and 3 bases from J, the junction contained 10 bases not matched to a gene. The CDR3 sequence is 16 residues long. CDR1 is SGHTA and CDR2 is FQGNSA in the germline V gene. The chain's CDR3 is CASSQVSGIVYNEQFF. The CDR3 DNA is TGTGCCAGCAGCCAAGTCAGCGGGATAGTCTACAATGAGCAGTTCTTC.

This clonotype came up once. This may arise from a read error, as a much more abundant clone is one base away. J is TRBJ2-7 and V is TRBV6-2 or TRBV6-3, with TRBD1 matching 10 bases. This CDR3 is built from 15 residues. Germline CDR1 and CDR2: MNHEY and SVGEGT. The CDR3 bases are TGTGCCAGCGGTTACTCGACAGGGGGCCGCTACGAGCAGTACTTC. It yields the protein CASGYSTGGRYEQYF.

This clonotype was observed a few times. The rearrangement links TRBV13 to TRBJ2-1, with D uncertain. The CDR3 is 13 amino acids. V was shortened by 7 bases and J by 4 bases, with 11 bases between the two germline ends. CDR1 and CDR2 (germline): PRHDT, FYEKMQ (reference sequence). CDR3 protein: CASKLVSYNEQFF. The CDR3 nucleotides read TGTGCCAGCAAGCTAGTAAGTTACAATGAGCAGTTCTTC.

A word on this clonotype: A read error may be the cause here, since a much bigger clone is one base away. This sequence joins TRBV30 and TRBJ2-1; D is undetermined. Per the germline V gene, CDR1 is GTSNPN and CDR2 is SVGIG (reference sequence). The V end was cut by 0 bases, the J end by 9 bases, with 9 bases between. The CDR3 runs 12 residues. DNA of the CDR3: TGTGCCTGGAGTGTAATTATCCTTGAGCAGTTCTTC. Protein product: CAWSVIILEQFF.